A selection of T cell receptor beta chains follows, all from one sample in a study of blood T cell repertoires in COVID-19. Data came from immunoSEQ multiplex PCR; TCRdb stores just in-frame clones and leaves some out. The sample contains some 42,000 clones, 75% to 90% of which appear only once. Sample: peripheral blood. The source is a human donor in a cohort sampled during active COVID-19. CDR3s include the opening cysteine and the closing phenylalanine or tryptophan. A D gene is named only where the DNA matches it firmly. Not every row has a clone size; where given, it reads once, few, many or a size class.

cdr3_length: 17; d_call: .; j_call: TRBJ1-2; v_call: TRBV19; clone_size: .; cdr3_aa: CASSILSLGAQIDGYTF; cdr3_nt: TGTGCCAGTAGTATCCTGAGCCTGGGGGCGCAGATCGATGGCTACACCTTC
cdr3_length: 14; d_call: TRBD1; j_call: TRBJ1-1; v_call: TRBV4-3; clone_size: .; cdr3_aa: CASSQDHRGLEAFF; cdr3_nt: TGCGCCAGCAGCCAAGATCACAGGGGACTCGAAGCTTTCTTT
cdr3_length: 16; d_call: .; j_call: TRBJ2-7; v_call: TRBV18; clone_size: .; cdr3_aa: CASSPPLTGTSYEQYF; cdr3_nt: TGTGCCAGCTCACCACCTCTCACCGGGACTTCCTACGAGCAGTACTTC
cdr3_length: 14; d_call: .; j_call: TRBJ1-5; v_call: TRBV6-5; clone_size: .; cdr3_aa: CASSLGVSNQPQHF; cdr3_nt: TGTGCCAGCAGCCTCGGGGTTAGCAATCAGCCCCAGCATTTT
cdr3_length: 13; d_call: .; j_call: TRBJ2-6; v_call: TRBV12-3/TRBV12-4; clone_size: .; cdr3_aa: CASTGSGANVLTF; cdr3_nt: TGTGCCAGCACAGGGTCTGGGGCCAACGTCCTGACTTTC
cdr3_length: 13; d_call: .; j_call: TRBJ1-1; v_call: TRBV18; clone_size: .; cdr3_aa: CASSPIRDTEAFF; cdr3_nt: TGTGCCAGCTCACCAATCAGGGACACTGAAGCTTTCTTT
cdr3_length: 13; d_call: TRBD1; j_call: TRBJ1-1; v_call: TRBV9; clone_size: .; cdr3_aa: CASSVVQGADAFF; cdr3_nt: TGTGCCAGCAGCGTAGTACAGGGGGCGGACGCTTTCTTT
cdr3_length: 14; d_call: TRBD1; j_call: TRBJ1-2; v_call: TRBV6-5; clone_size: .; cdr3_aa: CASSQIGTGYGYTF; cdr3_nt: TGTGCCAGCAGCCAGATTGGGACAGGTTATGGCTACACCTTC
cdr3_length: 16; d_call: TRBD1; j_call: TRBJ1-4; v_call: TRBV6-1; clone_size: .; cdr3_aa: CASSEAPQGAGEKLFF; cdr3_nt: TGTGCCAGCAGTGAAGCGCCACAGGGGGCAGGTGAAAAACTGTTTTTT
cdr3_length: 15; d_call: TRBD1; j_call: TRBJ1-1; v_call: TRBV19; clone_size: .; cdr3_aa: CASSPQTGIRTEAFF; cdr3_nt: TGTGCCAGTAGTCCCCAGACAGGGATTCGCACTGAAGCTTTCTTT
cdr3_length: 18; d_call: TRBD2; j_call: TRBJ2-1; v_call: TRBV2; clone_size: .; cdr3_aa: CASSDSFDGGASVDEQFF; cdr3_nt: TGTGCCAGCAGTGACTCCTTTGACGGGGGGGCCTCCGTCGATGAGCAGTTCTTC
cdr3_length: 15; d_call: .; j_call: TRBJ1-2; v_call: TRBV4-3; clone_size: .; cdr3_aa: CASSQVEWGGYGYTF; cdr3_nt: TGCGCCAGCAGCCAAGTTGAGTGGGGCGGCTATGGCTACACCTTC
cdr3_length: 14; d_call: .; j_call: TRBJ1-4; v_call: TRBV15; clone_size: .; cdr3_aa: CATSRDRGAEKLFF; cdr3_nt: TGTGCCACCAGCAGAGATCGGGGGGCTGAAAAACTGTTTTTT
cdr3_length: 14; d_call: .; j_call: TRBJ2-7; v_call: TRBV3-1/TRBV3-2; clone_size: once; cdr3_aa: CASSRLGLVYEQYF; cdr3_nt: TGTGCCAGCAGCCGGTTGGGACTCGTCTACGAGCAGTACTTC
cdr3_length: 13; d_call: .; j_call: TRBJ1-6; v_call: TRBV12-3/TRBV12-4; clone_size: .; cdr3_aa: CASRETVNSPLHF; cdr3_nt: TGTGCCAGCAGGGAGACTGTAAACTCACCCCTCCACTTT
cdr3_length: 17; d_call: TRBD1; j_call: TRBJ1-1; v_call: TRBV19; clone_size: .; cdr3_aa: CASKKGALRQPNTEAFF; cdr3_nt: TGTGCCAGTAAAAAGGGGGCGCTGAGGCAACCGAACACTGAAGCTTTCTTT
cdr3_length: 13; d_call: .; j_call: TRBJ2-7; v_call: TRBV4-1; clone_size: .; cdr3_aa: CASSQDWRYEQYF; cdr3_nt: TGCGCCAGCAGCCAAGATTGGAGATACGAGCAGTACTTC
cdr3_length: 17; d_call: .; j_call: TRBJ2-7; v_call: TRBV6-2/TRBV6-3; clone_size: .; cdr3_aa: CASSSHLRAGASYEQYF; cdr3_nt: TGTGCCAGCAGTTCCCACCTGCGCGCGGGGGCCTCCTACGAGCAGTACTTC
cdr3_length: 14; d_call: TRBD1; j_call: TRBJ1-2; v_call: TRBV4-1; clone_size: .; cdr3_aa: CASSRSTGHYGYTF; cdr3_nt: TGCGCCAGCAGCCGCTCGACAGGGCACTATGGCTACACCTTC
cdr3_length: 15; d_call: TRBD2; j_call: TRBJ2-5; v_call: TRBV4-3; clone_size: .; cdr3_aa: CASSPRLAGEETQYF; cdr3_nt: TGCGCCAGCAGCCCAAGACTAGCGGGGGAAGAGACCCAGTACTTC
cdr3_length: 17; d_call: .; j_call: TRBJ1-2; v_call: TRBV7-8; clone_size: few; cdr3_aa: CASSPQFDRATNYGYTF; cdr3_nt: TGTGCCAGCAGCCCTCAGTTCGACAGAGCTACTAACTATGGCTACACCTTC
cdr3_length: 14; d_call: .; j_call: TRBJ1-1; v_call: TRBV6-2/TRBV6-3; clone_size: .; cdr3_aa: CASSYFRVNTEAFF; cdr3_nt: TGTGCCAGCAGTTACTTTCGGGTGAACACTGAAGCTTTCTTT
cdr3_length: 14; d_call: .; j_call: TRBJ1-2; v_call: TRBV10-2; clone_size: .; cdr3_aa: CASSAKGVNYGYTF; cdr3_nt: TGCGCCAGCAGTGCGAAAGGGGTGAACTATGGCTACACCTTC
cdr3_length: 16; d_call: .; j_call: TRBJ2-1; v_call: TRBV11-2; clone_size: .; cdr3_aa: CASSPVQFSRFNEQFF; cdr3_nt: TGTGCCAGCAGCCCCGTACAGTTTTCCCGTTTTAATGAGCAGTTCTTC
cdr3_length: 14; d_call: TRBD1; j_call: TRBJ2-7; v_call: TRBV10-3; clone_size: .; cdr3_aa: CAISESDRHREEYF; cdr3_nt: TGTGCCATCAGTGAGTCGGACAGGCACCGAGAGGAGTACTTC
cdr3_length: 15; d_call: .; j_call: TRBJ1-1; v_call: TRBV9; clone_size: .; cdr3_aa: CASSVSSVVNTEAFF; cdr3_nt: TGTGCCAGCAGCGTATCCTCCGTTGTGAACACTGAAGCTTTCTTT
cdr3_length: 13; d_call: .; j_call: TRBJ1-1; v_call: TRBV5-4; clone_size: few; cdr3_aa: CASSASLNTEAFF; cdr3_nt: TGTGCCAGCAGCGCGAGCCTGAACACTGAAGCTTTCTTT
cdr3_length: 18; d_call: TRBD1; j_call: TRBJ1-2; v_call: TRBV10-3; clone_size: .; cdr3_aa: CAISESWTGGAEAVGYTF; cdr3_nt: TGTGCCATCAGTGAGTCCTGGACAGGGGGTGCTGAGGCGGTCGGCTACACCTTC
cdr3_length: 14; d_call: .; j_call: TRBJ2-7; v_call: TRBV7-6; clone_size: .; cdr3_aa: CASSPPGSGYEQYF; cdr3_nt: TGTGCCAGCAGCCCCCCCGGGTCGGGGTATGAGCAGTACTTC
cdr3_length: 14; d_call: TRBD1; j_call: TRBJ2-7; v_call: TRBV18; clone_size: .; cdr3_aa: CASGRDSVSYEQYF; cdr3_nt: TGTGCCAGCGGTCGGGACAGTGTCTCCTACGAGCAGTACTTC
cdr3_length: 14; d_call: TRBD1; j_call: TRBJ2-7; v_call: TRBV11-2; clone_size: once; cdr3_aa: CASSSDRTSYEQYF; cdr3_nt: TGTGCCAGCAGCTCGGACAGGACCTCCTACGAGCAGTACTTC
cdr3_length: 15; d_call: TRBD1; j_call: TRBJ2-7; v_call: TRBV2; clone_size: once; cdr3_aa: CARQRVDRPSYEQYF; cdr3_nt: TGTGCCAGGCAGAGGGTGGACAGGCCTTCCTACGAGCAGTACTTC
cdr3_length: 15; d_call: TRBD1; j_call: TRBJ2-7; v_call: TRBV9; clone_size: .; cdr3_aa: CASSAGQGISYEQYF; cdr3_nt: TGTGCCAGCAGTGCTGGACAGGGAATAAGCTACGAGCAGTACTTC
cdr3_length: 16; d_call: .; j_call: TRBJ1-2; v_call: TRBV6-2/TRBV6-3; clone_size: few; cdr3_aa: CASSYVQGRVEGGYTF; cdr3_nt: TGTGCCAGCAGTTACGTCCAGGGGCGGGTGGAAGGTGGCTACACCTTC
cdr3_length: 15; d_call: .; j_call: TRBJ2-6; v_call: TRBV4-3; clone_size: .; cdr3_aa: CASSQDLPGANVLTF; cdr3_nt: TGCGCCAGCAGCCAAGACCTACCTGGGGCCAACGTCCTGACTTTC
cdr3_length: 15; d_call: TRBD2; j_call: TRBJ2-7; v_call: TRBV3-1/TRBV3-2; clone_size: .; cdr3_aa: CASSRGGGGRYEQYF; cdr3_nt: TGTGCCAGCAGCCGCGGGGGCGGGGGGCGGTACGAGCAGTACTTC
cdr3_length: 15; d_call: TRBD1; j_call: TRBJ2-1; v_call: TRBV6-5; clone_size: .; cdr3_aa: CASSTGQGPYNEQFF; cdr3_nt: TGTGCCAGCAGTACCGGACAGGGACCCTACAATGAGCAGTTCTTC
cdr3_length: 18; d_call: TRBD2; j_call: TRBJ2-7; v_call: TRBV4-2; clone_size: once; cdr3_aa: CASSQETSGALSSYEQYF; cdr3_nt: TGTGCCAGCAGCCAAGAAACTAGCGGGGCTTTAAGCTCCTACGAGCAGTACTTC
cdr3_length: 18; d_call: TRBD1; j_call: TRBJ1-5; v_call: TRBV19; clone_size: .; cdr3_aa: CASSLNRDRKLSNQPQHF; cdr3_nt: TGTGCCAGTAGCCTAAACCGGGACAGAAAATTGAGCAATCAGCCCCAGCATTTT
cdr3_length: 18; d_call: TRBD1; j_call: TRBJ2-7; v_call: TRBV19; clone_size: .; cdr3_aa: CASSPPRTGPSLPNEQYF; cdr3_nt: TGTGCCAGTAGTCCCCCCCGGACAGGCCCCAGTCTACCCAACGAGCAGTACTTC
cdr3_length: 12; d_call: .; j_call: TRBJ1-6; v_call: TRBV12-3/TRBV12-4; clone_size: .; cdr3_aa: CASSSLASPLHF; cdr3_nt: TGTGCCAGCAGCTCATTAGCTTCACCCCTCCACTTT
cdr3_length: 16; d_call: .; j_call: TRBJ1-4; v_call: TRBV18; clone_size: .; cdr3_aa: CASSPLPTGFNEKLFF; cdr3_nt: TGTGCCAGCTCACCACTCCCGACAGGATTTAATGAAAAACTGTTTTTT
cdr3_length: 17; d_call: .; j_call: TRBJ1-1; v_call: TRBV3-1/TRBV3-2; clone_size: .; cdr3_aa: CASSQAMRGGSGSEAFF; cdr3_nt: TGTGCCAGCAGCCAAGCCATGCGGGGGGGCAGTGGGTCTGAAGCTTTCTTT
cdr3_length: 16; d_call: .; j_call: TRBJ1-3; v_call: TRBV9; clone_size: once; cdr3_aa: CASSVARGGSGNTIYF; cdr3_nt: TGTGCCAGCAGCGTAGCTAGGGGGGGGTCTGGAAACACCATATATTTT
cdr3_length: 17; d_call: .; j_call: TRBJ1-4; v_call: TRBV4-3; clone_size: .; cdr3_aa: CASSQDGVGVTNEKLFF; cdr3_nt: TGCGCCAGCAGCCAAGACGGAGTTGGAGTAACTAATGAAAAACTGTTTTTT
cdr3_length: 14; d_call: .; j_call: TRBJ1-5; v_call: TRBV19; clone_size: .; cdr3_aa: CASSLILAGDQEHF; cdr3_nt: TGTGCCAGTAGTTTAATCCTTGCGGGTGACCAAGAGCATTTT
cdr3_length: 15; d_call: TRBD1; j_call: TRBJ1-2; v_call: TRBV7-9; clone_size: .; cdr3_aa: CASSLGTGIFYGYTF; cdr3_nt: TGTGCCAGCAGCTTGGGGACAGGTATTTTCTATGGCTACACCTTC
cdr3_length: 15; d_call: TRBD1; j_call: TRBJ1-1; v_call: TRBV6-5; clone_size: .; cdr3_aa: CASRGKGQVNTEAFF; cdr3_nt: TGTGCCAGCAGGGGGAAGGGACAGGTGAACACTGAAGCTTTCTTT
cdr3_length: 16; d_call: TRBD2; j_call: TRBJ2-5; v_call: TRBV3-1/TRBV3-2; clone_size: .; cdr3_aa: CASSPGLAGGQETQYF; cdr3_nt: TGTGCCAGCAGCCCGGGACTAGCGGGGGGACAAGAGACCCAGTACTTC
cdr3_length: 16; d_call: TRBD1; j_call: TRBJ2-6; v_call: TRBV11-3; clone_size: .; cdr3_aa: CASSVSGGTGANVLTF; cdr3_nt: TGTGCCAGCAGCGTGTCAGGGGGAACTGGGGCCAACGTCCTGACTTTC
cdr3_length: 15; d_call: TRBD1; j_call: TRBJ1-5; v_call: TRBV7-8; clone_size: .; cdr3_aa: CASSLRQGASQPQHF; cdr3_nt: TGTGCCAGCAGCCTCCGACAGGGGGCTAGTCAGCCCCAGCATTTT
cdr3_length: 16; d_call: TRBD1; j_call: TRBJ2-7; v_call: TRBV11-2; clone_size: .; cdr3_aa: CASSPLRGQGVGEQYF; cdr3_nt: TGTGCCAGCAGCCCGTTAAGAGGACAGGGCGTCGGCGAGCAGTACTTC
cdr3_length: 13; d_call: .; j_call: TRBJ1-5; v_call: TRBV5-6; clone_size: .; cdr3_aa: CASSASGGQPQHF; cdr3_nt: TGTGCCAGCAGCGCGTCGGGAGGGCAGCCCCAGCATTTT
cdr3_length: 15; d_call: .; j_call: TRBJ2-1; v_call: TRBV6-5; clone_size: .; cdr3_aa: CASKMEGALDNEQFF; cdr3_nt: TGTGCCAGCAAGATGGAGGGGGCCCTCGACAATGAGCAGTTCTTC
cdr3_length: 15; d_call: .; j_call: TRBJ2-7; v_call: TRBV4-1; clone_size: .; cdr3_aa: CASSQDGIEGDEQYF; cdr3_nt: TGCGCCAGCAGCCAAGACGGAATAGAGGGAGACGAGCAGTACTTC